The next 30 T cell receptor beta chains were all read from a single sample in a study of blood T cell repertoires in COVID-19. Assay used: immunoSEQ multiplex PCR; TCRdb lists only in-frame clones, some missing. Of under 450,000 clones in the sample, roughly 77% were seen once. The specimen was peripheral blood. The receptors stem from a human donor with acute or convalescent COVID-19. The donor label of this sample is uncertain.

J is TRBJ2-1 and V is TRBV5-1; 9 nucleotides align to TRBD2. Germline CDR1 reads SGHRS; CDR2 reads YFSETQ. This CDR3 has 16 amino acids. Trimming took 4 bases from V and 7 from J; bases not matched to a gene: 12. For the CDR3, the DNA is TGCGCCAGCAGCCCCGGAATGGCGGGAGGGCGGAATGAGCAGTTCTTC. Its translation: CASSPGMAGGRNEQFF.

The chain links TRBV5-6 to TRBJ1-1; maybe TRBD1 (6 bases). Looked up from germline, CDR1 is SGHDT and CDR2 is YYEEEE. V lost 4 bases and J lost 2, with 9 bases in between. The CDR3 totals 13 residues. The CDR3 DNA reads TGTGCCAGCAGCATACAGGGAAACACTGAAGCTTTCTTT. Its translation is CASSIQGNTEAFF. Full variable domain (missing parts from reference TRBV5-6 and TRBJ1-1): DAGVTQSPTHLIKTRGQQVTLRCSPKSGHDTVSWYQQALGQGPQFIFQYYEEEERQRGNFPDRFSGHQFPNYSSELNVNALLLGDSALYLCASSIQGNTEAFFGQGTRLTVV.

In its sample, this clone was seen a few times. The chain links TRBV5-1 to TRBJ1-3; 10 bases are shared with TRBD1. V dropped 2 bases and J dropped 4; count of bases not matched to a gene: 6. The CDR3 consists of 16 residues. Germline V lookup: CDR1 SGHRS, CDR2 YFSETQ. The CDR3: CASSLRQGARGNTIYF. The CDR3 coding sequence is TGCGCCAGCAGCTTACGACAGGGGGCGCGGGGAAACACCATATATTTT.

The gene calls are TRBV11-3 and TRBJ2-7, with a possible D match to TRBD1 (5 bases). Between the trimmed V and J ends, which lost 1 base and 2 bases, there was a span of 12 bases. The CDR3 consists of 15 residues. The germline V gene encodes CDR1 SGHNT and CDR2 YENEEA. This CDR3 reads CASSLGVGLTYEQYF. The DNA for the CDR3 is TGTGCCAGCAGCTTAGGAGTGGGGCTAACCTACGAGCAGTACTTC.

This clone was found a few times. The gene calls are TRBV11-2 and TRBJ2-2; D not resolved. The V gene lost 2 bases and the J gene lost 1 base, with 5 bases spanning the gap. Germline CDR1 SGHAT, CDR2 FQNNGV. There are 14 residues in the CDR3. CDR3 in amino acids: CASSLPWNTGELFF. The CDR3 DNA follows: TGTGCCAGCAGCTTACCTTGGAACACCGGGGAGCTGTTTTTT.

The genes are TRBV2 and TRBJ2-7; TRBD1 matches at 8 bases. The CDR3 runs 15 residues. Germline CDR1 SNHLY, CDR2 FYNNEI. V shed 6 bases, J shed 1 base, and the junction held 8 bases outside the gene matches. CDR3 nucleotide sequence: TGTGCCAGCAGCCACGACAGGGGAAGGTCCTACGAGCAGTACTTC. This encodes CASSHDRGRSYEQYF.

This CDR3 reads CSVITGLGYEQYF. The CDR3 DNA follows: TGCAGCGTCATCACAGGGTTGGGTTACGAGCAGTACTTC. The V gene is TRBV29-1, the J gene TRBJ2-7; tentative D call: TRBD1 (6 bases). V was clipped by 6 bases and J by 4 bases, with 16 bases between them. Germline V gene data show CDR1 as SQVTM and CDR2 as ANQGSEA. This CDR3 has 13 amino acids.

The J gene is TRBJ2-1, the V gene TRBV7-8, with D unresolved. Germline V gene data show CDR1 as SGHVS and CDR2 as FQNEAQ. Trimming pared 5 bases from V and 8 bases from J, leaving 22 bases between. The CDR3 is 16 residues long. This CDR3 is CASSPRLGVRNDEQFF. The CDR3 bases are TGTGCCAGCAGCCCGCGCTTGGGTGTGAGGAATGATGAGCAGTTCTTC.

V gene TRBV6-1 combines with J gene TRBJ2-5; 9 bases line up with TRBD1. This CDR3 is built from 12 residues. After removal of 6 bases from V and 4 bases from J, the junction contained 0 bases not matched to a gene. Germline CDR1 MNHNS, CDR2 SASEGT. DNA of the CDR3: TGTGCCAGCAGGGGACAGGGAGAGACCCAGTACTTC. Encoded protein: CASRGQGETQYF.

The J gene is TRBJ1-2, the V gene TRBV30; D perhaps matches TRBD1 (5 bases). There are 12 residues in the CDR3. Trimming stripped 3 bases from V and 6 bases from J, with 11 bases between. Germline V CDR1 and CDR2: GTSNPN, SVGIG (reference sequence). Here the CDR3 reads CAWRGIGDGYTF. The CDR3 nucleotides read TGTGCCTGGAGGGGGATAGGGGATGGCTACACCTTC.

This chain joins TRBV19 and TRBJ1-2; a weak D match, TRBD1 (5 bases). The CDR3 is 15 residues long. Germline V CDR1 and CDR2: LNHDA, SQIVND (reference sequence). Trimming removed 1 base at V and 2 bases at J, with 11 bases between. The CDR3 DNA is TGTGCCAGTAGTATAGTTCCAGGGCTCAACTATGGCTACACCTTC. Encoded protein: CASSIVPGLNYGYTF.

CDR3 in DNA: TGTGCCAGCAGTTACGTCGCAGGGATAAGTGAGCAGTTCTTC. This gives the protein CASSYVAGISEQFF. This chain links TRBV6-5 with TRBJ2-1, with D perhaps TRBD1 (5 bases). This CDR3 has 14 residues. V was trimmed by 2 bases and J by 9 bases, leaving 14 bases between them. CDR1 is MNHEY and CDR2 is SVGAGI in the germline V gene.

V gene TRBV6-5 combines with J gene TRBJ2-1, with 7 bases aligning to TRBD1. The trim removed 2 bases at V and 11 bases at J, leaving 3 bases unmatched. The CDR3 is made up of 12 amino acids. Germline V gene lookup returns CDR1 MNHEY and CDR2 SVGAGI. The CDR3 reads CASSYRDRKQFF. The CDR3 coding sequence is TGTGCCAGCAGTTACAGGGACAGAAAGCAGTTCTTC.

V usage is TRBV5-1 and J usage is TRBJ2-1; D might be TRBD1 (5 bases). V was clipped by 1 base and J by 5 bases, with 7 bases between them. The CDR3 extends over 13 amino acids. From germline, CDR1 is SGHRS and CDR2 YFSETQ. CDR3 protein: CASSLQGNNEQFF. CDR3 nucleotide sequence: TGCGCCAGCAGCTTGCAGGGAAACAATGAGCAGTTCTTC.

V and J are TRBV6-5 and TRBJ1-5, with TRBD1 identical over 7 bases. This CDR3 is 15 amino acids long. The V gene end was trimmed by 5 bases and the J gene end by 0 bases; junction bases not matched to a gene: 4. CDR1 is MNHEY and CDR2 is SVGAGI in the germline V gene. The CDR3 nucleotides read TGTGCCAGCAGTCCGGACAGGCTTAGCAATCAGCCCCAGCATTTT. Protein product: CASSPDRLSNQPQHF.

The chain employs TRBV18 and TRBJ2-1, with 8 bases fitting TRBD2. After removal of 3 bases from V and 2 bases from J, the junction contained 3 bases not matched to a gene. CDR1 and CDR2 (germline): KGHSH, LQKENI. The CDR3 runs to 15 residues. The CDR3 here is CASSPRTSPYNEQFF. CDR3 coding DNA: TGTGCCAGCTCACCGCGGACTAGCCCCTACAATGAGCAGTTCTTC.

This chain connects TRBV30 to TRBJ2-1; D possibly corresponds to TRBD1 (5 bases). The V gene's germline CDR1 is GTSNPN and CDR2 SVGIG (reference sequence). The CDR3 covers 13 residues. V lost 0 bases and J 11 bases, leaving 14 bases between the germline ends. CDR3 DNA sequence: TGTGCCTGGAGTGTTAAGGACACCCGAAAGCAGTTCTTC. Its translation is CAWSVKDTRKQFF. The whole variable domain, filled in from reference TRBV30 and TRBJ2-1, reads SQTIHQWPATLVQPVGSPLSLECTVEGTSNPNLYWYRQAAGRGLQLLFYSVGIGQISSEVPQNLSASRPQDRQFILSSKKLLLSDSGFYLCAWSVKDTRKQFFGPGTRLTVL.

The rearrangement uses TRBV19 and TRBJ1-5, with no clear D. V lost 3 bases and J lost 0, with 9 bases in between. Germline V gives CDR1 LNHDA, CDR2 SQIVND (reference sequence). This CDR3 region has 15 residues. CDR3 coding DNA: TGTGCCAGTAGTATGCTGGGCTATAGCAATCAGCCCCAGCATTTT. It yields the protein CASSMLGYSNQPQHF.

This chain uses TRBV6-5 with TRBJ1-5; TRBD1 aligns across 7 bases. V was clipped by 5 bases and J by 4 bases; unmatched bases: 5. The CDR3 runs to 14 residues. CDR1 MNHEY and CDR2 SVGAGI come from the germline V gene. This CDR3 reads CASSPQGVNQPQHF. The CDR3 DNA reads as TGTGCCAGCAGTCCCCAGGGGGTTAATCAGCCCCAGCATTTT.

V gene TRBV18 combines with J gene TRBJ1-5, with D tentatively TRBD1 (6 bases). The V gene lost 4 bases and the J gene lost 5 bases, with 15 bases spanning the gap. The CDR3 length is 15 residues. CDR1 is KGHSH, CDR2 LQKENI, per germline. The CDR3 region has the DNA TGTGCCAGCTCACATTCGACAGGTGGAGATCAGCCCCAGCATTTT. This gives the protein CASSHSTGGDQPQHF.

As regards this clone: Other nucleotide sequences in the sample specify the same CDR3. This chain links TRBV7-9 with TRBJ1-4, with D perhaps matching TRBD1 (6 bases). Trimming took 3 bases from V and 8 from J, leaving 13 bases between them. CDR3 length: 14 amino acids. Germline CDR1 and CDR2: SEHNR and FQNEAQ (reference sequence). CDR3 region: CASSLGQGREKLFF. CDR3 DNA: TGTGCCAGCAGCTTGGGACAAGGAAGGGAAAAACTGTTTTTT. Full variable domain (rest looked up from reference TRBV7-9 and TRBJ1-4): DTGVSQNPRHKITKRGQNVTFRCDPISEHNRLYWYRQTLGQGPEFLTYFQNEAQLEKSRLLSDRFSAERPKGSFSTLEIQRTEQGDSAMYLCASSLGQGREKLFFGSGTQLSVL.

The rearrangement uses TRBV2 and TRBJ1-1; 9 bases line up with TRBD1. Germline V gene sequence: CDR1 SNHLY, CDR2 FYNNEI. The CDR3 is 15 residues long. Losses at the gene ends were 6 bases for V and 5 bases for J; bases not matched to a gene: 10. DNA for the CDR3: TGTGCCAGCAGGCCGAGGACAGGGGAAGGGACTGAAGCTTTCTTT. Translated: CASRPRTGEGTEAFF.

The chain uses TRBV6-5 and TRBJ1-3; TRBD1 aligns across 8 bases. CDR3 size: 14 residues. V shed 6 bases and J 4 bases; nucleotides not matched to a gene: 5. CDR1 MNHEY and CDR2 SVGAGI come from the germline V gene. CDR3 in DNA: TGTGCCAGCAGCCCGACAGGGGACGGAAACACCATATATTTT. This gives the protein CASSPTGDGNTIYF.

The chain carries TRBV7-9 and TRBJ1-2, with a possible D match to TRBD1 (5 bases). V dropped 6 bases and J dropped 2 bases, with 13 bases sitting between them. Germline loops: CDR1 SEHNR, CDR2 FQNEAQ (reference sequence). The CDR3 consists of 14 residues. Written as DNA, the CDR3 is TGTGCCAGCAGTCCGGGCGGGGGGAACTATGGCTACACCTTC. This gives the protein CASSPGGGNYGYTF.

The rearrangement uses TRBV29-1 and TRBJ2-1; 7 bases are a match to TRBD2. After removal of 3 bases from V and 9 bases from J, the junction contained 8 bases not matched to a gene. The CDR3 runs to 13 residues. Germline lookup yields CDR1 SQVTM and CDR2 ANQGSEA. The CDR3 loop reads CSVEGEGRREQFF. The CDR3 nucleotides are TGCAGCGTTGAGGGGGAGGGCCGACGTGAGCAGTTCTTC.

The chain has TRBV7-8 and TRBJ1-5; no reliable D call. Trimming took 6 bases from V and 6 from J, leaving 24 bases between them. Per germline, CDR1 SGHVS and CDR2 FQNEAQ. The CDR3 contains 17 residues. Here the CDR3 DNA reads TGTGCCAGCAGTTCTTATACAAGTAATTATGGAGCTCAGCCCCAGCATTTT. It encodes CASSSYTSNYGAQPQHF. Full variable domain (rest looked up from reference TRBV7-8 and TRBJ1-5): GAGVSQSPRYKVAKRGQDVALRCDPISGHVSLFWYQQALGQGPEFLTYFQNEAQLDKSGLPSDRFFAERPEGSVSTLKIQRTQQEDSAVYLCASSSYTSNYGAQPQHFGDGTRLSIL.

V usage is TRBV7-9 and J usage is TRBJ1-4; D uncertain. V dropped 5 bases and J dropped 8 bases, with 15 bases sitting between them. The CDR3 is 14 residues long. The germline CDR1 and CDR2 sequences are SEHNR and FQNEAQ (reference sequence). CDR3 loop: CASSPQRTSEKLFF. In DNA form, the CDR3 reads TGTGCCAGCAGCCCTCAGCGGACTTCCGAAAAACTGTTTTTT.

V and J are TRBV18 and TRBJ1-5; D unclear. Germline V lookup: CDR1 KGHSH, CDR2 LQKENI. The CDR3 is 13 amino acids. With 4 bases removed from V and 7 bases from J, the gap between germline ends came to 11 bases. The CDR3 DNA is TGTGCCAGCTCACGGCAATTTGAACAGCCCCAGCATTTT. The encoded protein is CASSRQFEQPQHF.

The sample holds a few counts of this clone. The chain combines TRBV18 with TRBJ1-1; 11 bases are shared with TRBD1. The CDR3 spans 15 residues. With V trimmed by 6 bases and J by 5 bases, 8 bases remained unmatched. Per the germline V gene, CDR1 is KGHSH and CDR2 is LQKENI. CDR3 sequence reads: CASSAGQGVKTEAFF. Here the CDR3 DNA reads TGTGCCAGCTCTGCGGGACAGGGGGTTAAGACTGAAGCTTTCTTT. Full variable domain (rest looked up from reference TRBV18 and TRBJ1-1): NAGVMQNPRHLVRRRGQEARLRCSPMKGHSHVYWYRQLPEEGLKFMVYLQKENIIDESGMPKERFSAEFPKEGPSILRIQQVVRGDSAAYFCASSAGQGVKTEAFFGQGTRLTVV.

The V call is TRBV5-1, the J call TRBJ2-1; D remains ambiguous. CDR1 and CDR2 from the germline V gene are SGHRS and YFSETQ. The CDR3 runs to 13 residues. Trimming shortened V by 1 base and J by 9 bases, and 11 bases separated the two germline ends. The CDR3: CASSLSTGSEQFF. The CDR3 DNA sequence: TGCGCCAGCAGCTTGTCTACTGGTAGTGAGCAGTTCTTC.